This passage covers 25 T cell receptor beta chains from one sample sequenced in a study of blood T cell repertoires in COVID-19. Sequencing used immunoSEQ multiplex PCR; TCRdb keeps in-frame clones, though not all of them. Here the sample spans around 140,000 clones, about 86% being singletons. The specimen sequenced was peripheral blood. The receptors originated from an older woman with acute or convalescent COVID-19.

The chain links TRBV7-2 to TRBJ2-7; TRBD2 matches 10 bases. Germline values: CDR1 SGHTA, CDR2 FQGNSA. J was trimmed by 1 base and V by 1 base; bases with no gene match: 4. The CDR3 is 16 residues long. CDR3 nucleotide sequence: TGTGCCAGCAGCTTAGGGGGGACTAGCGCGTCCTACGAGCAGTACTTC. Amino acid sequence: CASSLGGTSASYEQYF.

V is TRBV7-2 and J is TRBJ1-1; no clear D gene. CDR3 size: 10 residues. V was shortened by 3 bases and J by 7 bases, with 3 bases between the two germline ends. Germline V gene sequence: CDR1 SGHTA, CDR2 FQGNSA. The CDR3 sequence: CASSFYEAFF. The CDR3 DNA sequence: TGTGCCAGCAGCTTCTATGAAGCTTTCTTT.

The chain employs TRBV9 and TRBJ2-5; 12 bases map to TRBD2. CDR3 length equals 16 residues. V dropped 5 bases and J dropped 3; count of bases not matched to a gene: 8. Germline V gene lookup returns CDR1 SGDLS and CDR2 YYNGEE. CDR3 sequence reads: CASSTSSGGAEETQYF. CDR3 DNA sequence: TGTGCCAGCAGTACTTCTAGCGGGGGGGCCGAAGAGACCCAGTACTTC.

About this clone: This sample also contains other DNA sequences that code for the same CDR3. The chain recombines TRBV15 with TRBJ2-7, with no clear D. Deletions cut 0 bases from V and 3 bases from J, with 6 bases between. In germline, CDR1 is LNHNV, CDR2 YYDKDF (reference sequence). The CDR3 contains 13 residues. CDR3 in amino acids: CATSRDSGYEQYF. In DNA, the CDR3 is TGTGCCACCAGCAGAGACTCAGGCTACGAGCAGTACTTC.

The chain is built from TRBV5-1 and TRBJ1-2; 7 bases agree with TRBD1. Per the germline V gene, CDR1 is SGHRS and CDR2 is YFSETQ. The CDR3 is 15 residues long. V trimming: 0 bases; J trimming: 4 bases; junction bases outside the gene matches: 6. This chain's CDR3 is CASSLGTGAGYGYTF. The CDR3 nucleotides read TGCGCCAGCAGCTTGGGAACAGGGGCTGGCTATGGCTACACCTTC.

V and J are TRBV6-5 and TRBJ2-4; no reliable D call. Trimming took 7 bases from V and 8 from J, leaving 12 bases between them. The CDR3 length is 12 residues. CDR1 and CDR2 from the germline V gene are MNHEY and SVGAGI. CDR3 protein: CASTEFAYIQYF. As DNA, the CDR3 is TGTGCCAGCACGGAGTTTGCCTACATTCAGTACTTC.

The V gene is TRBV19, the J gene TRBJ2-5, with D possibly being TRBD2 (6 bases). The CDR3 length is 15 residues. The germline V gene has CDR1 LNHDA and CDR2 SQIVND (reference sequence). V was clipped by 0 bases and J by 2 bases, with 10 bases between them. CDR3: CASSIEGGDQETQYF. In DNA, the CDR3 is TGTGCCAGTAGTATAGAGGGAGGAGATCAAGAGACCCAGTACTTC.

The J gene is TRBJ1-4, the V gene TRBV11-3, with D maybe TRBD1 (6 bases). Germline-derived CDR1 and CDR2 are SGHNT and YENEEA. The CDR3 contains 17 residues. Trimming cost V 8 bases and J 6 bases, with 25 bases left between them. This CDR3 reads CASLSLGGAPAHEKLFF. CDR3 nucleotides: TGTGCCAGCCTATCCTTGGGGGGGGCCCCTGCGCATGAAAAACTGTTTTTT.

The J gene is TRBJ2-1, the V gene TRBV7-2; 8 bases fit TRBD1. The CDR3 has 15 amino acids. The germline V gene encodes CDR1 SGHTA and CDR2 FQGNSA. Germline trimming cut 3 bases from V and 4 bases from J; bases unmatched to any gene: 5. In DNA form, the CDR3 reads TGTGCCAGCAGCTTTGCCCGGACAGGGTACAATGAGCAGTTCTTC. The encoded protein is CASSFARTGYNEQFF.

This clone came up a few times. Compared with germline, one end of the junction differs, possibly owing to a read error. V and J are TRBV3-1 (or the pseudogene TRBV3-2) and TRBJ1-1, with no clear D. The germline gives CDR1 LGHDT, CDR2 YNNKEL (reference sequence). This CDR3 region has 15 residues. CDR3 in amino acids: CASSQGSSGNTEAFF. DNA for the CDR3: TGTGCCAGCAGTCAAGGGTCTTCGGGGAACACTGAAGCTTTCTTT.

The J gene is TRBJ2-7, the V gene TRBV3-1 (or the pseudogene TRBV3-2); TRBD1 matches 8 bases. Germline V gene data show CDR1 as LGHDT and CDR2 as YNNKEL (reference sequence). The CDR3 is 14 amino acids. The V gene end was trimmed by 4 bases and the J gene end by 2 bases; junction bases not matched to a gene: 4. The DNA for the CDR3 is TGTGCCAGCAGCCGGGACAGGAGCGCCTACGAGCAGTACTTC. This sequence encodes CASSRDRSAYEQYF.

V gene TRBV6-1 combines with J gene TRBJ1-2; D not certain. Trimming took 3 bases from V and 4 from J, leaving 6 bases between them. This CDR3 comprises 12 residues. Germline CDR1 is MNHNS and CDR2 is SASEGT. The CDR3 coding sequence is TGTGCCAGCAGTGACAGATTCTATGGCTACACCTTC. It specifies CASSDRFYGYTF.

The chain recombines TRBV4-1 with TRBJ2-7; 7 nucleotides align to TRBD2. The CDR3 is 12 amino acids. J lost 3 bases, V lost 5 bases, and 1 base had no gene match. From germline, CDR1 is MGHRA and CDR2 YSYEKL. The CDR3 loop is CASSWGGYEQYF. CDR3 coding DNA: TGCGCCAGCAGCTGGGGGGGCTACGAGCAGTACTTC.

The rearrangement joins TRBV28 to TRBJ1-4, with 8 bases lining up with TRBD1. Germline trimming cut 7 bases from V and 6 bases from J; bases unmatched to any gene: 7. The germline gives CDR1 MDHEN, CDR2 SYDVKM. CDR3 size: 14 residues. CDR3 coding DNA: TGTGCCAGCAAACCAGGGGGCAAGGATGAAAAACTGTTTTTT. Its protein product is CASKPGGKDEKLFF. The full variable domain, completed using reference TRBV28 and TRBJ1-4, is DVKVTQSSRYLVKRTGEKVFLECVQDMDHENMFWYRQDPGLGLRLIYFSYDVKMKEKGDIPEGYSVSREKKERFSLILESASTNQTSMYLCASKPGGKDEKLFFGSGTQLSVL.

The chain uses TRBV20-1 and TRBJ1-1; D unclear. Germline lookup yields CDR1 DFQATT and CDR2 SNEGSKA (reference sequence). Deletions cut 5 bases from V and 5 bases from J, with 9 bases between. The CDR3 spans 11 residues. The CDR3 nucleotides are TGCAGTGCTTACGCGGGAACTGAAGCTTTCTTT. Translating gives CSAYAGTEAFF.

The chain joins TRBV5-4 to TRBJ2-5, with TRBD1 identical over 9 bases. With V trimmed by 4 bases and J by 9 bases, 10 bases remained unmatched. Germline V gene lookup returns CDR1 SGHNT and CDR2 YYREEE (reference sequence). The CDR3 extends over 14 amino acids. Here the CDR3 reads CASSATGTGRAQYF. The CDR3 nucleotides read TGTGCCAGCAGCGCAACCGGGACAGGGAGGGCCCAGTACTTC.

The gene calls are TRBV7-2 and TRBJ1-1; TRBD1 matches at 9 bases. The CDR3 extends over 15 amino acids. Losses at the gene ends were 6 bases for V and 4 bases for J; bases not matched to a gene: 9. Germline CDR1 and CDR2: SGHTA and FQGNSA. The CDR3 here is CASRFTGGGGTEAFF. CDR3 nucleotide sequence: TGTGCCAGCAGATTTACAGGGGGCGGGGGCACTGAAGCTTTCTTT.

V is TRBV28 and J is TRBJ1-2, with 9 bases lining up with TRBD1. Germline V CDR1 and CDR2: MDHEN, SYDVKM. The ends lost 10 bases at V and 6 bases at J; junction bases unmatched: 9. The CDR3 spans 13 residues. In nucleotides, the CDR3 is TGTGCCATCCAAACAGGGGGCGCGGATGGCTACACCTTC. Residues: CAIQTGGADGYTF.

CDR3 sequence reads: CAFSGGDTDTQYF. CDR3 sequence (DNA): TGTGCCTTTTCGGGGGGCGACACAGATACGCAGTATTTT. The chain combines TRBV5-4 with TRBJ2-3; the D gene is possibly TRBD2 (7 bases). From germline, CDR1 is SGHNT and CDR2 YYREEE (reference sequence). Trimming took off 10 bases at V and 2 bases at J, with 14 bases between the two ends. The CDR3 extends over 13 amino acids.

This clone was seen more than once but under ten times. The chain is built from TRBV11-2 and TRBJ1-2, with 8 bases aligning to TRBD1. V was clipped by 0 bases and J by 2 bases; unmatched bases: 5. The CDR3 extends over 16 amino acids. Germline lookup yields CDR1 SGHAT and CDR2 FQNNGV. DNA of the CDR3: TGTGCCAGCAGCTTAGATATGGGACAGGAGAACTATGGCTACACCTTC. Amino acid sequence: CASSLDMGQENYGYTF.

J is TRBJ1-2 and V is TRBV30, with D uncertain. V was trimmed by 3 bases and J by 2 bases, leaving 10 bases between them. This CDR3 is built from 13 residues. The V gene's germline CDR1 is GTSNPN and CDR2 SVGIG (reference sequence). The CDR3 loop reads CAWSRRLNYGYTF. CDR3 sequence (DNA): TGTGCCTGGAGCCGCAGACTCAACTATGGCTACACCTTC.

This clone was picked up many times. The genes are TRBV19 and TRBJ1-2, with TRBD1 matching over 9 bases. V dropped 5 bases and J dropped 8; count of bases not matched to a gene: 6. The CDR3 extends over 13 amino acids. CDR1 LNHDA and CDR2 SQIVND come from the germline V gene (reference sequence). CDR3 sequence (DNA): TGTGCCAGTAGTTTCGGGACAGGGTCAGGCTACACCTTC. Translating gives CASSFGTGSGYTF.

This chain uses TRBV30 with TRBJ1-2, with D tentatively TRBD1 (5 bases). The CDR3 loop spans 12 amino acids. V lost 2 bases and J lost 2, with 6 bases in between. Germline values: CDR1 GTSNPN, CDR2 SVGIG (reference sequence). CDR3 residues: CAWSSGNYGYTF. The CDR3 DNA reads as TGTGCCTGGAGTTCAGGGAACTATGGCTACACCTTC.

V and J are TRBV15 and TRBJ1-2; D not certain. With 3 bases removed from V and 5 bases from J, the gap between germline ends came to 13 bases. CDR1 and CDR2 (germline): LNHNV, YYDKDF (reference sequence). The CDR3 spans 14 residues. The chain's CDR3 is CATSRRATEYGYTF. The CDR3 DNA is TGTGCCACCAGCAGGCGGGCGACGGAGTATGGCTACACCTTC.

This clone appeared a few times. The chain combines TRBV29-1 with TRBJ1-1; D might be TRBD1 (6 bases). Germline V lookup: CDR1 SQVTM, CDR2 ANQGSEA. CDR3 length equals 13 residues. V lost 5 bases and J lost 0, with 10 bases in between. The CDR3 DNA sequence: TGCAGCGTTTTGGGACAATTGAACACTGAAGCTTTCTTT. It encodes CSVLGQLNTEAFF.